This TCR beta chain was captured by sequencing in a study of T cell changes during pregnancy in multiple sclerosis. The CDR3 loop spans 14 amino acids. Looked up from germline, CDR1 is GTSNPN and CDR2 is SVGIG (reference sequence). V was trimmed by 4 bases and J by 0 bases, leaving 7 bases between them. Only in-frame clones appear in the TCRdb table, and some are missing; sequencing was by immunoSEQ multiplex PCR. Among 79,000 or so clones listed, approximately 90% were seen once. The TCR originated in a female donor in good health, enrolled as a control in a pregnancy study. Sequenced material: peripheral blood, taken in the first trimester of pregnancy. The J gene is TRBJ2-6, the V gene TRBV30; D is unresolved. The CDR3 loop reads CAWTEISGANVLTF. For the CDR3, the DNA is TGTGCCTGGACGGAGATCTCTGGGGCCAACGTCCTGACTTTC.